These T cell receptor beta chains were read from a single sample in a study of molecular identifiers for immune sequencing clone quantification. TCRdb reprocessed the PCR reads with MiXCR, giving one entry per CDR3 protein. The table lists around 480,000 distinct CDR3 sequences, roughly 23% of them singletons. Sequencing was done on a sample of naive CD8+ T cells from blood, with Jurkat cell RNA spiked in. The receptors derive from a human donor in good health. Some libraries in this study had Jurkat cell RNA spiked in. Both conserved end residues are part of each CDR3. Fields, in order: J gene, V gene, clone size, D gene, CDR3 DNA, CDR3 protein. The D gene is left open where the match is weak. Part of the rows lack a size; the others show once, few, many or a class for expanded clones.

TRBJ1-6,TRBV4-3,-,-,TGCGCCAGCAGCCAGGACGGTGGGAGAAACTATAATTCACCCCTCCACTTT,CASSQDGGRNYNSPLHF
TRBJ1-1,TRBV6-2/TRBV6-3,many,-,TGTGCCAGCAGTTACGGGGACCTTGAAGCTTTCTTT,CASSYGDLEAFF
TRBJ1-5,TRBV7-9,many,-,TGTGCCAGCAGCTTCGGACAAAGCAATCAGCCCCAGCATTTT,CASSFGQSNQPQHF
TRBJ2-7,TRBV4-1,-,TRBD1,TGCGCCAGCAGCCAAAAAGGGACGGGACAGGACTCCTACGAGCAGTACTTC,CASSQKGTGQDSYEQYF
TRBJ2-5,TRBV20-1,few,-,TGCAGTGCTAGAGATTTCCGGGGGGCTACTGAAGAGACCCAGTACTTC,CSARDFRGATEETQYF
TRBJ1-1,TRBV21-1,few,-,TGTGCCAGCAGCGCCGGAAGCGGGGAGGGCGGCGTATGCACTGAAGCTTTCTTT,CASSAGSGEGGVCTEAFF
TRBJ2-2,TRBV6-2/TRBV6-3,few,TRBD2,TGTGCCAGCAGTTATAGGCGGGAGGCCGACGGGGAGCTGTTTTTT,CASSYRREADGELFF
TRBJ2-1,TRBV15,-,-,TGTGCCACCAGCAAAGGGACAACCTCCTACAATGAGCAGTTCTTC,CATSKGTTSYNEQFF
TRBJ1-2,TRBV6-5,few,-,TGTGCCAGCAGTTACTCCTCCGGACAGCACTATGGCTACACCTTC,CASSYSSGQHYGYTF
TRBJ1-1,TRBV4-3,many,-,TGCGCCAGCAGCCAAGATCGGGGGGTTTGGGCTGAAGCTTTCTTT,CASSQDRGVWAEAFF
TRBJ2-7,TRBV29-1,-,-,TGCAGCGTCTTACCGAGGGGACGACGGAACTACGAGCAGTACTTC,CSVLPRGRRNYEQYF
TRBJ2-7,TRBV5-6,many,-,TGTGCCAGCAGCTTAAGTACCTCAGACTACTCCTACGAGCAGTACTTC,CASSLSTSDYSYEQYF
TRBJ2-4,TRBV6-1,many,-,TGTGCCAGCAGCCTCCCCCTAGGACGCTCCCTGGACATTCAGTACTTC,CASSLPLGRSLDIQYF
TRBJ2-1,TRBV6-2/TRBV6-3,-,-,TGTGCCAGCAGTTACGGGACACCTTACAATGAGCAGTTCTTC,CASSYGTPYNEQFF
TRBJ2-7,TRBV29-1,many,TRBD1,TGCAGCGTTGAAGATTTGCAGGGGGTGGACTACGAGCAGTACTTC,CSVEDLQGVDYEQYF
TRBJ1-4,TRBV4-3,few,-,TGCGCCAGCAGCCAAGATGGCGGAGTCCCGGAAAAACTGTTTTTT,CASSQDGGVPEKLFF
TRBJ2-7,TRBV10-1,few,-,TGCGCCAGCAGCTCCGAGTCCCAGGGCAACGAGCAGTACTTC,CASSSESQGNEQYF
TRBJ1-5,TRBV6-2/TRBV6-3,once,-,TGTGCCAGCATCCCGGCGCAGCCTTACTCCAATCAGCCCCGGCATTTT,CASIPAQPYSNQPRHF
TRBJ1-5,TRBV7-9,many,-,TGTGCCAGCAGTTTAGACACGTGGGGGGAGTATCAGCCCCAGCATTTT,CASSLDTWGEYQPQHF
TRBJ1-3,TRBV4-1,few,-,TGCGCCAGCAGCCAGTCCCCTGACCGGGGACCTAGCTCTGGAAACACCATATATTTT,CASSQSPDRGPSSGNTIYF
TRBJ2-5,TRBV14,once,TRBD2,TGTGCCAGCAGCCCCGAGCGGGAGGGCCGAGAGACCCAGTACTTC,CASSPEREGRETQYF
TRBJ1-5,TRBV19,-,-,TGTGCCACTTCTGCCTTAGGTCCCCAGCATTTT,CATSALGPQHF
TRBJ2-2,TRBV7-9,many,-,TGTGCCAGCAGCTTCCCCGGGGAGCTGTTTTTT,CASSFPGELFF
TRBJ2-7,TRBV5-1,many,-,TGCGCCAGCAGCTCCGGACCCGGGGGGCTCTACGAGCAGTACTTC,CASSSGPGGLYEQYF
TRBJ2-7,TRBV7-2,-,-,TGTGCCAGCAGCTTGTCCCCCCCTGGGGAACTCCCCAAGCAGTACTTC,CASSLSPPGELPKQYF
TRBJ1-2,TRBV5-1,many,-,TGCGCCAGCAGCTTGGTTGAGGGGGACTATGGCTACACCTTC,CASSLVEGDYGYTF
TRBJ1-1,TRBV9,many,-,TGTGCCAGCAGCGTAGTAACAAAGGGATGGAACACTGAAGCTTTCTTT,CASSVVTKGWNTEAFF
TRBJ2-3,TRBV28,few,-,TGTGCCAGCATAATAAAGGGGTTAGCAGAGAGCACAGATACGCAGTATTTT,CASIIKGLAESTDTQYF
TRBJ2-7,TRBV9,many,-,TGTGCCAGCAGCGTAGGCCAGGGTCCTCTCTACGAGCAGTACTTC,CASSVGQGPLYEQYF
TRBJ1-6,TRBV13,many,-,TGTGCCAGCTCCACGCCTGATTCACCCCTCCACTTT,CASSTPDSPLHF
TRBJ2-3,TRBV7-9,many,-,TGTGCCAGCAGCTTAGCCGGTTTTCAAGATACGCAGTATTTT,CASSLAGFQDTQYF
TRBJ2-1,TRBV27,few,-,TGTGCCAGCAGTTTATCGGGGGGTAGGGCTGGCAATGAGCAGTTCTTC,CASSLSGGRAGNEQFF
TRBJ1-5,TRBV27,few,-,TGTGCCAGCGGTTTTTTAGGCGATCAGCCCCAGCATTTT,CASGFLGDQPQHF
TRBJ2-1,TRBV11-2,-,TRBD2,TGTGCCGGCACCGAACTAGCGGGGGGGATGGATGAGCAGTTCTTC,CAGTELAGGMDEQFF
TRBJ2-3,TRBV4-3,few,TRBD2,TGCGCCAGCAGCCAAGATTGGAGTAGCGGGGGGCTGACGCAGTATTTT,CASSQDWSSGGLTQYF
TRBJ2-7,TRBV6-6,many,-,TGTGCCAGCCAGGGTAGCGAGCAGTACTTC,CASQGSEQYF
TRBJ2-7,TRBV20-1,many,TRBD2,TGCAGTGCTTGGGCCCCCGGGGTAGCGGGGACCTACGAGCAGTACTTC,CSAWAPGVAGTYEQYF
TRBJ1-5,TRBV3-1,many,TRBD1,TGTGCCAGCGGGCAGACAGGGGAAGTGGGCAATCAGCCCCAGCATTTT,CASGQTGEVGNQPQHF
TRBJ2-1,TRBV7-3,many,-,TGTGCCAGCAGCCCCGACACTAGTTACAATGAGCAGTTCTTC,CASSPDTSYNEQFF
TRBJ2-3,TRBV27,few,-,TGTGCCAGCAGCCCGAGGGGGTTCGTCTCAGATACGCAGTATTTT,CASSPRGFVSDTQYF
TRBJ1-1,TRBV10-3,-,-,TGTGCCATCAGTGAGACGGGGGCCCCAGCTTGGGCTTTCTTT,CAISETGAPAWAFF
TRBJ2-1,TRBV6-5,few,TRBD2,TGTGCCAGCCGAGACCTAGCGGAAGTCTCCTACAATGAGCAGTTCTTC,CASRDLAEVSYNEQFF
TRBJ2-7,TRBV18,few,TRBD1,TGTGCCAGCTCACCACTACAGGGGGGCGAGCAGTACTTC,CASSPLQGGEQYF
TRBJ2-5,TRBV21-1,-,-,TGTGCCAGCAGCAAAGTTGAGCGGGAGCACAATCTCCAAGAGACCCAGTACTTC,CASSKVEREHNLQETQYF
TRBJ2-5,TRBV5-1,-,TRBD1,TGCGCCAGCAGCTTGGAAGGGGGCGCCGAGACCCAGTACTTC,CASSLEGGAETQYF
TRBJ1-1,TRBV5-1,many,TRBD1,TGCGCCAGCAGCCAGAATCCCGGACAGGGGGGCCCTACTTTCTTT,CASSQNPGQGGPTFF
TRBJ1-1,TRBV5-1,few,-,TGCGCCAGCAGCTCCGAGGGGCAGAACACTGAAGCTTTCTTT,CASSSEGQNTEAFF
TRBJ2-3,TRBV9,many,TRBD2,TGTGCCAGCAGCCCTCCTGGTTTGGGGCGGGAGTCCTCCGATACGCAGTATTTT,CASSPPGLGRESSDTQYF
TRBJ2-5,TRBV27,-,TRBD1,TGTGCCAGCAGTTTAGGCACCGGGACAGGGGGGGAGACCCGGTACTTC,CASSLGTGTGGETRYF